The clone carrying this T cell receptor beta chain is deemed medium-sized by its frequency. TRB was amplified from 250 ng of peripheral blood genomic DNA per sample. These data belong to a study of T cell clusters in autoimmune cytopenias. The CDR3 covers 14 residues. Germline V gene sequence: CDR1 LNHNV, CDR2 YYDKDF (reference sequence). Multiplex touch-down PCR amplified TRB using TRB-A and TRB-B pools in one tube. TCRdb reprocessed the multiplex PCR reads, keeping one entry per CDR3 protein, no DNA. The table lists about 5,600 distinct CDR3 sequences. This same sample was also part of a study on T cell repertoires in aging, cancer and after chemotherapy. That paper notes: Healthy donors lost TCR diversity with age mainly through richness, cancer patients through richness and evenness. Rebound thymic output was suggested by rising median generation probability during chemotherapy in each cancer cohort.

This TCR derives from a human donor in good health. The chain is built from TRBV15 and TRBJ1-5; the TRBD1 assignment by TCRdb is unverifiable without DNA. The sequenced sample consisted of peripheral blood. This CDR3 is CATGGVNSNQPQHF.